One and the same sample provided the 5 T cell receptor beta chains below, sequenced in a study of molecular identifiers for immune sequencing clone quantification. TCRdb re-derived calls from the PCR reads in MiXCR, one entry per CDR3 protein. The sample records about 10,000 distinct CDR3 sequences, about 20% being singletons. Sequencing input: naive CD8+ T cells from blood, with Jurkat cell RNA spiked in. Indicated subset: FACS-sorted CD8+CD4-CCR7+CD45RA+ naive T cells. These receptor sequences come from a human donor in good health. Some libraries in this study had Jurkat cell RNA spiked in.

Concerning this clonotype: This may arise from a read error, as a much more abundant clone is one base away. CDR3 region: CASEAGDILSSYNAQFF. Here the CDR3 DNA reads TGTGCCAGCGAAGCAGGGGACATCCTAAGCTCCTACAATGCGCAGTTCTTC. The V call is TRBV2, the J call TRBJ2-1, with a tentative D call TRBD1 (6 bases). There are 17 residues in the CDR3. Per the germline V gene, CDR1 is SNHLY and CDR2 is FYNNEI.

Turning to this clonotype: Given a much more abundant clone one base away, this may be a read error. CDR3 nucleotide sequence: TGCAGTGCTAGAGACCAAGGGGGGGCCCAATACGAGCAGTACTTC. Translation gives CSARDQGGAQYEQYF. The chain employs TRBV20-1 and TRBJ2-7, with D perhaps matching TRBD2 (7 bases). V was cut by 0 bases and J by 4 bases, with 16 bases left in between. From germline, CDR1 is DFQATT and CDR2 SNEGSKA (reference sequence). This CDR3 is 15 amino acids long.

Within the sample, this clonotype is medium-sized. This chain uses TRBV6-1 with TRBJ2-1; no definite D call. The V gene's germline CDR1 is MNHNS and CDR2 SASEGT. V gave up 7 bases and J gave up 9 bases, with 13 bases separating them. The CDR3 contains 12 residues. The CDR3 sequence is CASTTIGPEQFF. The CDR3 DNA sequence: TGTGCCAGCACCACCATAGGTCCTGAGCAGTTCTTC.

This clonotype came up a few times. A read error is possible here, since a much larger clone lies one base away. The gene calls are TRBV6-1 and TRBJ2-7; D tentatively fits TRBD1 or TRBD2 (5 bases each). Trimming stripped 1 base from V and 2 bases from J, with 9 bases between. CDR1 MNHNS and CDR2 SASEGT come from the germline V gene. There are 14 residues in the CDR3. This chain's CDR3 is CASSEVGETYEQYF. The CDR3 DNA sequence: TGTGCCAGCAGTGAAGTGGGGGAAACCTACGAGCAGTACTTC.

By frequency in the sample, this clonotype is medium-sized. The chain has TRBV5-4 and TRBJ1-2; D is ambiguous. Trimming cost V 0 bases and J 6 bases, with 12 bases left between them. The CDR3 runs 14 residues. CDR1 and CDR2 (germline): SGHNT, YYREEE (reference sequence). CDR3 amino acids: CASSLAFSVNGYTF. The DNA for the CDR3 is TGTGCCAGCAGCTTGGCCTTCAGCGTAAATGGCTACACCTTC. Combining the CDR3 with reference TRBV5-4 and TRBJ1-2 gives the whole variable domain ETGVTQSPTHLIKTRGQQVTLRCSSQSGHNTVSWYQQALGQGPQFIFQYYREEENGRGNFPPRFSGLQFPNYSSELNVNALELDDSALYLCASSLAFSVNGYTFGSGTRLTVV.